This T cell receptor beta chain appears in the sequencing data of a study of blood T cell repertoires in COVID-19. This table comes from immunoSEQ multiplex PCR, and its TCRdb copy is limited to in-frame clones, with some not included. The sample includes roughly 400,000 clones, around nine tenths of them seen just once. The cohort comprised adults aged about 18 to 100 years residing in under 25 US areas. Cohorts were based on clinical histories the participants reported. Contact with a PCR-confirmed or clinician-diagnosed COVID-19 case occurred within 2 weeks of entry. Sequenced material: PBMCs or T cells enriched from blood (not recorded which). The clonotype was recovered from a woman aged 18-29 years who had been exposed to COVID-19.

The DNA of the CDR3 is TGTGCCAGCAGCTTAGGAACCGGGACAGCCAGCTCCTACGAGCAGTACTTC. It encodes CASSLGTGTASSYEQYF. The rearrangement uses TRBV7-2 and TRBJ2-7; 7 bases match TRBD1. Looked up from germline, CDR1 is SGHTA and CDR2 is FQGNSA. The V gene end was trimmed by 1 base and the J gene end by 0 bases; junction bases not matched to a gene: 9. This CDR3 has 17 amino acids.